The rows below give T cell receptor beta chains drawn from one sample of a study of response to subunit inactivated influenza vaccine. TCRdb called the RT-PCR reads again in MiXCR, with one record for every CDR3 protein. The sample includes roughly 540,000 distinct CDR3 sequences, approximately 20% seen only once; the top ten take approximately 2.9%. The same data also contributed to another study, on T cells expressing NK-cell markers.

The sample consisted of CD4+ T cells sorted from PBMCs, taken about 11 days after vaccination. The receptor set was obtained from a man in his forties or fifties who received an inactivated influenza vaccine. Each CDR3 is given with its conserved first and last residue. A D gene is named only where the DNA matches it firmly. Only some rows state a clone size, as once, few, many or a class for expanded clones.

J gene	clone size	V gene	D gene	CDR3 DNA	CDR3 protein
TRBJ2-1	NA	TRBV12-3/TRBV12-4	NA	TGTGCCAGCAGTTTAGGCAGAGCAGATTACAATGAGCAGTTCTTC	CASSLGRADYNEQFF
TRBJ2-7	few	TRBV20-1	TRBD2	TGCAGTGCTAGAGTAGCGGGTAGGACCGAGCAGTACTTC	CSARVAGRTEQYF
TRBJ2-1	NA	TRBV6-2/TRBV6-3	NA	TGTGCCAGCAGTTCACCCCAGAGGGGGGGAACGAACAATGAGCAGTTCTTC	CASSSPQRGGTNNEQFF
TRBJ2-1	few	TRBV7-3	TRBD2	TGTGCCAGCAGCTCGGGACTAGCGGGAGGGTTCAATGAGCAGTTCTTC	CASSSGLAGGFNEQFF
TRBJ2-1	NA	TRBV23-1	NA	TGCGCCAGCAGTCAATCCCCTGACAACTACAATGAGCAGTTCTTC	CASSQSPDNYNEQFF
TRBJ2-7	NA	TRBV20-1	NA	TGCAGTGCTAGCGGGGCTCTCTACGAGCAGTACTTC	CSASGALYEQYF
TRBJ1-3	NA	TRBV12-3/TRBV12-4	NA	TGTGCCAGCAGTCGCGTGGTGGGAAACACCATATATTTT	CASSRVVGNTIYF
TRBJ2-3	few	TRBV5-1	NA	TGCGCCAGCAGCTTGGAAGGTAGCTCGTGGAATACGCAGTATTTT	CASSLEGSSWNTQYF
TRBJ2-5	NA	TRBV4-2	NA	TGTGCCAGCAGCCAAGGAATTCTGGAACAAGAGACCCAGTACTTC	CASSQGILEQETQYF
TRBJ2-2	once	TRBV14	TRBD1	TGTGCCAGCAGCCAGGGACAGGGTTTTGTGAACACCGGGGAGCTGTTTTTT	CASSQGQGFVNTGELFF
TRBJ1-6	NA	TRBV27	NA	TGTGCCAGCAGTTCCCCCCCGCCTGGGTCACCCCTCCACTTT	CASSSPPPGSPLHF
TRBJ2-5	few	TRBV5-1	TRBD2	TGCGCCAGCAGCTCCTCTAGCGGCACCCTCCAAGAGACCCAGTACTTC	CASSSSSGTLQETQYF
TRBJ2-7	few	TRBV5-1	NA	TGCGCCAGCAGCTTAGACCCAAACTACGAGCAGTACTTC	CASSLDPNYEQYF
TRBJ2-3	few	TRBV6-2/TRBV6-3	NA	TGTGCCGCCCGCGGGGCTCTCGCAGATACGCAGTATTTT	CAARGALADTQYF
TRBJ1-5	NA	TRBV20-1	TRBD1	TGCAGTGCTATCAGTGAGGGGGCCAGACAGCCCCAGCATTTT	CSAISEGARQPQHF
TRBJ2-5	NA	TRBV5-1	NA	TGCGCCAGCAGCTTGGGAGTTGGGACGGAGACCCAGTACTTC	CASSLGVGTETQYF
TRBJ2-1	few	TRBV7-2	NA	TGTGCCAGCAGTTCGAGCCACGCCAATGAGCAGTTCTTC	CASSSSHANEQFF
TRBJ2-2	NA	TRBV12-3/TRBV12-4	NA	TGTGCCAGCGAACTTTTCGGGGAGCTGTTTTTT	CASELFGELFF